This T cell receptor beta chain was identified in a study of cytomegalovirus exposure and HLA in healthy donors. The V and J ends lost 7 bases and 5 bases respectively, with 8 bases between them. Germline V gene sequence: CDR1 SGHAT, CDR2 FQNNGV. The CDR3 totals 11 residues. Primers included in the PCR were 60 Vbeta and 13 Jbeta primers. Produced via immunoSEQ multiplex PCR; TCRdb's table is partial and in-frame only. The sample gives under 150,000 clones, 70% to 85% of which show up once; approximately 2.3% is in the top ten. Sequenced material: PBMCs. The sequence was collected from a male donor in good health and CMV-seronegative. The V call is TRBV11-2, the J call TRBJ2-5, with D possibly being TRBD2 (5 bases). The CDR3 spells CASNSGETQYF. CDR3 sequence (DNA): TGTGCCAGCAACAGCGGTGAGACCCAGTACTTC.